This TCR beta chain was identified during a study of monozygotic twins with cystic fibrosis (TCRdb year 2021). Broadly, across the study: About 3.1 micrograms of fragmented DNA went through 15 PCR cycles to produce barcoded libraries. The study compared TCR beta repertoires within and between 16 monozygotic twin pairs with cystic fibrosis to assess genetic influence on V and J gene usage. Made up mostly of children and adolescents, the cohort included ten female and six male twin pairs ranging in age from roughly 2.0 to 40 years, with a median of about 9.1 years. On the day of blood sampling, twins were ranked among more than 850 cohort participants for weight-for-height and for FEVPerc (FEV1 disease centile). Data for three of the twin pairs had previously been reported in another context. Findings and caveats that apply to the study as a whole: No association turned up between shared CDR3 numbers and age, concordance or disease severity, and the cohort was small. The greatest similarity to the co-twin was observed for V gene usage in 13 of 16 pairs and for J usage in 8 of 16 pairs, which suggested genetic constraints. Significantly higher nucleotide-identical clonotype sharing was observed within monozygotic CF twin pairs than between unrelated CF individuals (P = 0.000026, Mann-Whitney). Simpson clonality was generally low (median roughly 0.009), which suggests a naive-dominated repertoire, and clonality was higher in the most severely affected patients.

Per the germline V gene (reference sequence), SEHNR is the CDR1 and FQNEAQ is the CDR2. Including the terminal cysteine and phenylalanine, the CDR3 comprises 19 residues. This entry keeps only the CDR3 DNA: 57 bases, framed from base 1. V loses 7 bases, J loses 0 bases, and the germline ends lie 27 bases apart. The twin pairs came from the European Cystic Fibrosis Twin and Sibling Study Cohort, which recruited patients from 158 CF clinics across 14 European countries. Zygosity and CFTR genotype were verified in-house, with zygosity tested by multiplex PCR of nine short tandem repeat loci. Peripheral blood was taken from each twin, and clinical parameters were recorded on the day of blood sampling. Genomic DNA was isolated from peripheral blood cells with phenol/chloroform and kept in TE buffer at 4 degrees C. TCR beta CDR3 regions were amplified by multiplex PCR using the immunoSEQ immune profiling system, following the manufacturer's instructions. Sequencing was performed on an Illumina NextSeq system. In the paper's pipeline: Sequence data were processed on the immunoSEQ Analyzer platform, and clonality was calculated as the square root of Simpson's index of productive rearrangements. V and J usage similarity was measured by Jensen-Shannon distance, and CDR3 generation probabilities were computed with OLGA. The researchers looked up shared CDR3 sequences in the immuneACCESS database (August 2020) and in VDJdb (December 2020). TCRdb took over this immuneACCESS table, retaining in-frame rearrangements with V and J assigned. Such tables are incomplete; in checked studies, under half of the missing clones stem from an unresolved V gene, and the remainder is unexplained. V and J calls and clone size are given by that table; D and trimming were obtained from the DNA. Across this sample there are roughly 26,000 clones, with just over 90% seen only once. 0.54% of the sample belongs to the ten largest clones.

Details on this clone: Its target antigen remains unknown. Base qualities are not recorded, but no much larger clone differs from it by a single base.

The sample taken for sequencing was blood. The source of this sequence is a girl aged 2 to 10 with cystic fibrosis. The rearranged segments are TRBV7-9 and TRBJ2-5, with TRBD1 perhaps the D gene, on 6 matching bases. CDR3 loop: CASILLLPGHPTNQETQYF. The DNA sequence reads TGTGCCAGCATCCTGCTCCTTCCGGGACACCCAACCAACCAAGAGACCCAGTACTTC. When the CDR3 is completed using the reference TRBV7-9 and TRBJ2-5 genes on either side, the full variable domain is DTGVSQNPRHKITKRGQNVTFRCDPISEHNRLYWYRQTLGQGPEFLTYFQNEAQLEKSRLLSDRFSAERPKGSFSTLEIQRTEQGDSAMYLCASILLLPGHPTNQETQYFGPGTRLLVL.